A single sample gave rise to the 23 T cell receptor beta chains below, sequenced in a study of blood T cell repertoires in COVID-19. Using immunoSEQ multiplex PCR, the repertoire was profiled, and TCRdb retains in-frame clones only, with some absent. The table includes about 150,000 clones, about four fifths detected once. The specimen sequenced was peripheral blood. All receptors come from a man aged 18 to 30 with active or convalescent COVID-19.

This rearrangement joins TRBV5-1 to TRBJ2-6; 9 bases fit TRBD1. Germline assignment: CDR1 SGHRS and CDR2 YFSETQ. The V and J ends lost 3 bases and 0 bases, in that order; junction bases with no gene match: 10. The CDR3 is 19 residues long. This chain's CDR3 is CASSSVPGQGFSGANVLTF. Here the CDR3 DNA reads TGCGCCAGCAGCTCCGTACCGGGACAGGGCTTCTCTGGGGCCAACGTCCTGACTTTC. The complete variable domain, with remaining parts taken from reference TRBV5-1 and TRBJ2-6, reads KAGVTQTPRYLIKTRGQQVTLSCSPISGHRSVSWYQQTPGQGLQFLFEYFSETQRNKGNFPGRFSGRQFSNSRSEMNVSTLELGDSALYLCASSSVPGQGFSGANVLTFGAGSRLTVL.

V usage is TRBV5-1 and J usage is TRBJ1-5, with D possibly being TRBD1 (5 bases). The CDR3 is 15 amino acids. Trimming pared 5 bases from V and 3 bases from J, leaving 15 bases between. Germline V gene sequence: CDR1 SGHRS, CDR2 YFSETQ. CDR3 protein: CASRQGTGINQPQHF. CDR3 sequence (DNA): TGCGCCAGCAGGCAGGGCACAGGAATCAATCAGCCCCAGCATTTT. Looking up the rest from reference TRBV5-1 and TRBJ1-5 gives the full variable domain: KAGVTQTPRYLIKTRGQQVTLSCSPISGHRSVSWYQQTPGQGLQFLFEYFSETQRNKGNFPGRFSGRQFSNSRSEMNVSTLELGDSALYLCASRQGTGINQPQHFGDGTRLSIL.

V and J are TRBV7-9 and TRBJ2-5, with a weak D call TRBD1 (6 bases). CDR3 length: 14 amino acids. V lost 0 bases, J lost 4 bases, and 9 bases lay in between. Germline assignment: CDR1 SEHNR and CDR2 FQNEAQ (reference sequence). CDR3 coding DNA: TGTGCCAGCAGCTTAGCACTGGGGGCAGAGACCCAGTACTTC. Translation: CASSLALGAETQYF.

This clone was found a few times. This sequence joins TRBV11-2 and TRBJ1-2; possibly TRBD1 for D (5 bases). Trimming left V 1 base short and J 8 bases short, with 5 bases between. Germline V lookup: CDR1 SGHAT, CDR2 FQNNGV. The length of the CDR3 is 11 residues. The CDR3 DNA reads as TGTGCCAGCAGCTTAGGGGGCGGCTACACCTTC. Amino acid sequence: CASSLGGGYTF.

The chain recombines TRBV24-1 with TRBJ1-5; possible D gene TRBD1, 5 bases. The V gene lost 5 bases and the J gene lost 3 bases, with 10 bases spanning the gap. Germline-derived CDR1 and CDR2 are KGHDR and SFDVKD. CDR3 length equals 14 residues. Here the CDR3 reads CATSAGRLNQPQHF. CDR3 in DNA: TGTGCCACCAGTGCAGGGCGGCTCAATCAGCCCCAGCATTTT.

V usage is TRBV2 and J usage is TRBJ1-2; a weak D match, TRBD1 (5 bases). The CDR3 sequence is 13 residues long. CDR1 and CDR2 from the germline V gene are SNHLY and FYNNEI. The ends were cut back, 5 bases at V and 5 bases at J, with 12 bases in the middle. In nucleotides, the CDR3 is TGTGCCAGCAGTTACAGCCAGGGTTATGGCTACACCTTC. Its protein product is CASSYSQGYGYTF.

In its sample, this clone was seen a few times. This chain links TRBV6-4 with TRBJ2-1; TRBD2 aligns across 12 bases. This CDR3 region has 15 residues. Germline V gene lookup returns CDR1 MRHNA and CDR2 SNTAGT. J gave up 7 bases and V 5 bases, and 6 bases lay outside the gene matches. The CDR3 sequence: CASSTLAGGMNEQFF. The CDR3 region has the DNA TGTGCCAGCAGTACTCTAGCGGGAGGGATGAATGAGCAGTTCTTC.

The rearrangement links TRBV5-1 to TRBJ1-3; D gene ambiguous. V was pared by 1 base and J by 0 bases, with 5 bases between. CDR3 size: 14 residues. Germline V CDR1 and CDR2: SGHRS, YFSETQ. CDR3 sequence: CASSLTVSGNTIYF. The CDR3, as DNA: TGCGCCAGCAGCTTGACGGTCTCTGGAAACACCATATATTTT.

CDR3 loop: CASTLTGGTEAFF. The DNA for the CDR3 is TGTGCCAGCACTTTGACAGGGGGGACTGAAGCTTTCTTT. The chain employs TRBV27 and TRBJ1-1, with TRBD1 matching 9 bases. This CDR3 is built from 13 residues. Trimming at V came to 7 bases and at J to 5 bases, leaving 5 bases not matched to a gene. The germline V gene has CDR1 MNHEY and CDR2 SMNVEV (reference sequence).

The chain recombines TRBV5-4 with TRBJ2-3; possibly TRBD2 for D (6 bases). The CDR3 length is 14 residues. CDR1 and CDR2 from the germline V gene are SGHNT and YYREEE (reference sequence). The V end was cut by 3 bases, the J end by 1 base, with 9 bases between. The CDR3, as DNA: TGTGCCAGCAGCTCCCCTAGCGGCACAGATACGCAGTATTTT. This encodes CASSSPSGTDTQYF.

The V gene is TRBV18, the J gene TRBJ2-1; weak D call: TRBD1 (5 bases). Trimming removed 6 bases at V and 8 bases at J, with 20 bases between. The germline V gene encodes CDR1 KGHSH and CDR2 LQKENI. CDR3 length equals 15 residues. CDR3 DNA: TGTGCCAGCTCGAGCCAAAGGGGTGATAGAGATGAGCAGTTCTTC. Encoded protein: CASSSQRGDRDEQFF.

The V call is TRBV27, the J call TRBJ1-1; tentative D call: TRBD1 (6 bases). This CDR3 is built from 12 residues. Trimming took 6 bases from V and 7 from J, leaving 12 bases between them. The germline CDR1 and CDR2 sequences are MNHEY and SMNVEV (reference sequence). CDR3 DNA sequence: TGTGCCAGCAGATTCCGGGACAATGAAGCTTTCTTT. Its translation: CASRFRDNEAFF.

This sequence joins TRBV5-1 and TRBJ2-3, with 10 bases matching TRBD2. The CDR3 spans 15 residues. V lost 2 bases and J lost 2; bases outside the gene matches: 2. From germline, CDR1 is SGHRS and CDR2 YFSETQ. For the CDR3, the DNA is TGCGCCAGCAGCTTCGGGACTAGCGTCACAGATACGCAGTATTTT. As protein: CASSFGTSVTDTQYF.

The V call is TRBV20-1, the J call TRBJ2-5, with D unclear. Germline V CDR1 and CDR2: DFQATT, SNEGSKA (reference sequence). The V gene lost 4 bases and the J gene lost 2 bases, with 2 bases spanning the gap. There are 10 residues in the CDR3. The CDR3 region has the DNA TGCAGTGCTACTCAAGAGACCCAGTACTTC. Translated, it gives CSATQETQYF.

The chain employs TRBV15 and TRBJ1-2; tentatively, D is TRBD1 (5 bases). The CDR3 is 15 residues long. Germline assignment: CDR1 LNHNV and CDR2 YYDKDF (reference sequence). V shed 0 bases and J shed 6 bases, with 14 bases lying between them. The CDR3 DNA reads as TGTGCCACCAGCAGAGATCCCCCAGGGAGGAATGGCTACACCTTC. Amino acid sequence: CATSRDPPGRNGYTF.

The chain joins TRBV5-1 to TRBJ2-3; D gene unclear. Germline V gene lookup returns CDR1 SGHRS and CDR2 YFSETQ. Trimming pared 0 bases from V and 0 bases from J, leaving 8 bases between. The CDR3 sequence is 15 residues long. CDR3 in amino acids: CASSLDSFSTDTQYF. The CDR3 nucleotides read TGCGCCAGCAGCTTGGACTCATTTAGCACAGATACGCAGTATTTT.

The chain is built from TRBV19 and TRBJ2-3; 8 bases are shared with TRBD2. J lost 3 bases, V lost 8 bases, and 7 bases had no gene match. CDR1 is LNHDA and CDR2 is SQIVND in the germline V gene (reference sequence). The CDR3 is 14 amino acids. The chain's CDR3 is CASRERGTTDTQYF. CDR3 DNA: TGTGCCAGTCGTGAGCGGGGGACGACAGATACGCAGTATTTT.

The chain combines TRBV7-2 with TRBJ2-5; possible D gene TRBD2, 5 bases. Between the trimmed V and J ends, which lost 0 bases and 5 bases, there was a span of 10 bases. The CDR3 loop spans 14 amino acids. Germline assignment: CDR1 SGHTA and CDR2 FQGNSA. The CDR3 is CASSLAGAMETQYF. CDR3 DNA: TGTGCCAGCAGCTTAGCGGGAGCGATGGAGACCCAGTACTTC. The whole variable domain, remainder taken from reference TRBV7-2 and TRBJ2-5, is GAGVSQSPSNKVTEKGKDVELRCDPISGHTALYWYRQSLGQGLEFLIYFQGNSAPDKSGLPSDRFSAERTGGSVSTLTIQRTQQEDSAVYLCASSLAGAMETQYFGPGTRLLVL.

The rearrangement uses TRBV19 and TRBJ1-5; 8 bases are a match to TRBD1. CDR3 length: 14 residues. Germline V gene data show CDR1 as LNHDA and CDR2 as SQIVND (reference sequence). After removal of 9 bases from V and 2 bases from J, the junction contained 6 bases not matched to a gene. The CDR3 DNA is TGTGCCAGCAGGACAGGGTATGGCAATCAGCCCCAGCATTTT. Its protein is CASRTGYGNQPQHF.

This clone was seen a handful of times. The chain uses TRBV6-4 and TRBJ2-1; 11 positions match TRBD2. This CDR3 has 15 residues. V lost 5 bases and J lost 5; bases outside the gene matches: 5. Germline lookup yields CDR1 MRHNA and CDR2 SNTAGT. CDR3 amino acids: CASSITSGSNNEQFF. The CDR3 bases are TGTGCCAGCAGTATCACTAGCGGGAGTAACAATGAGCAGTTCTTC.

The J gene is TRBJ2-3, the V gene TRBV6-1; D perhaps matches TRBD2 (7 bases). Germline-derived CDR1 and CDR2 are MNHNS and SASEGT. V lost 3 bases and J 10 bases, leaving 26 bases between the germline ends. The CDR3 runs to 17 residues. This chain's CDR3 is CASSDLGGGAPRRAQYF. CDR3 DNA sequence: TGTGCCAGCAGTGATCTTGGTGGGGGGGCCCCCCGCAGGGCGCAGTATTTT.

V gene TRBV5-8 combines with J gene TRBJ2-3; the match to TRBD1 covers 11 bases. Germline lookup yields CDR1 SGHTS and CDR2 YDEGEE. V lost 4 bases to trimming and J lost 6 bases; unmatched junction nucleotides: 10. CDR3 length equals 16 residues. CDR3 amino acids: CASSNSLGQGEDTQYF. CDR3 bases: TGTGCCAGCAGCAATTCTCTGGGACAGGGGGAGGATACGCAGTATTTT.

This clone was seen just once. J is TRBJ2-7 and V is TRBV6-5; D gene uncertain. V was shortened by 4 bases and J by 4 bases, with 5 bases between the two germline ends. The CDR3 contains 11 residues. The germline gives CDR1 MNHEY, CDR2 SVGAGI. The CDR3 DNA reads as TGTGCCAGCAGTTCGGTGTACGAGCAGTACTTC. This sequence encodes CASSSVYEQYF.